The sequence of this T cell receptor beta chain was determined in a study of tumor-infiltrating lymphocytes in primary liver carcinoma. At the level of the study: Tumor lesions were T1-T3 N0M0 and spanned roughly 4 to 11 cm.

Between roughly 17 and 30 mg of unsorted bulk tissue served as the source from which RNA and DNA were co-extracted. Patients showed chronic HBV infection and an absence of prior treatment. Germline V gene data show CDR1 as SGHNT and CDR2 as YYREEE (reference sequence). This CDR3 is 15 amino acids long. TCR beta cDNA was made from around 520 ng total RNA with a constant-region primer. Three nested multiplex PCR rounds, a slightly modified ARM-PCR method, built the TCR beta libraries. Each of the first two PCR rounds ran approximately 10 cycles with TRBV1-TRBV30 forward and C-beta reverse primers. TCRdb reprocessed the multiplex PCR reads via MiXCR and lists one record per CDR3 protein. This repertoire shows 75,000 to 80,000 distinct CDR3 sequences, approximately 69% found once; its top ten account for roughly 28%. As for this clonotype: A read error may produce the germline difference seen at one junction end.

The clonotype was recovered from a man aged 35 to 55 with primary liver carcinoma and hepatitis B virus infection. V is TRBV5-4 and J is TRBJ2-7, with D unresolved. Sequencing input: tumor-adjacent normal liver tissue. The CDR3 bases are TGTGCCGGCAGCCCCGAAAATGGGTCGCTCCTGGTGCAGTACTTC. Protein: CAGSPENGSLLVQYF.